The 28 T cell receptor beta chains below come from one sample, sequenced in a study of shared clonotypes between healthy human individuals. Assay: immunoSEQ multiplex PCR; the TCRdb copy retains only in-frame clones and omits some. Of over a million clones in the sample, over 95% were seen once. Sequenced material: naive CD4+ T cells sorted from blood. Specified subset: CD45RA+ positively selected. The receptors shown here come from a man aged 25 to 45 in good health.

V and J are TRBV28 and TRBJ2-5, with TRBD2 matching over 10 bases. From germline, CDR1 is MDHEN and CDR2 SYDVKM. With 8 bases clipped from V and 1 base from J, the junction kept 4 bases outside the gene matches. CDR3 length equals 14 residues. The CDR3 loop is CASEASGSQETQYF. For the CDR3, the DNA is TGTGCCAGCGAGGCTAGCGGGAGCCAAGAGACCCAGTACTTC.

The genes are TRBV28 and TRBJ1-2, with D possibly TRBD1 on 5 matching bases. Germline CDR1 MDHEN, CDR2 SYDVKM. V was clipped by 3 bases and J by 6 bases, with 14 bases between them. The CDR3 consists of 14 residues. The CDR3 region has the DNA TGTGCCAGCAGTTTGAATAGGAGACAGAATGGCTACACCTTC. Translating it yields CASSLNRRQNGYTF.

This sequence joins TRBV10-3 and TRBJ2-7; 13 bases align to TRBD2. From germline, CDR1 is ENHRY and CDR2 SYGVKD. This CDR3 has 17 residues. The V gene end was trimmed by 2 bases and the J gene end by 3 bases; junction bases not matched to a gene: 7. The CDR3 loop is CAISEGGLAGMFYEQYF. The CDR3 nucleotides read TGTGCCATCAGTGAGGGGGGACTAGCGGGGATGTTCTACGAGCAGTACTTC.

The chain is built from TRBV7-2 and TRBJ1-1; TRBD1 matches 7 bases. CDR3 size: 15 residues. Germline CDR1 SGHTA, CDR2 FQGNSA. The junction had 11 bases not matched to a gene; V was cut back by 6 bases and J by 4 bases. The CDR3 DNA reads TGTGCCAGCAGATGGAGGGGGCGCGGGTCCACTGAAGCTTTCTTT. Translation: CASRWRGRGSTEAFF. The full variable domain, rest sourced from reference TRBV7-2 and TRBJ1-1, is GAGVSQSPSNKVTEKGKDVELRCDPISGHTALYWYRQSLGQGLEFLIYFQGNSAPDKSGLPSDRFSAERTGGSVSTLTIQRTQQEDSAVYLCASRWRGRGSTEAFFGQGTRLTVV.

The J gene is TRBJ2-7, the V gene TRBV5-6; D may be TRBD2 (6 bases). The CDR3 runs 15 residues. V was clipped by 6 bases and J by 2 bases, with 18 bases between them. The germline V gene has CDR1 SGHDT and CDR2 YYEEEE. CDR3 loop: CASNLGPPGAYEQYF. CDR3 coding DNA: TGTGCCAGCAACCTCGGACCTCCGGGGGCCTACGAGCAGTACTTC. Drawing the rest from reference TRBV5-6 and TRBJ2-7, the complete variable domain is DAGVTQSPTHLIKTRGQQVTLRCSPKSGHDTVSWYQQALGQGPQFIFQYYEEEERQRGNFPDRFSGHQFPNYSSELNVNALLLGDSALYLCASNLGPPGAYEQYFGPGTRLTVT.

This chain connects TRBV7-8 to TRBJ2-7; maybe TRBD1 (5 bases). This CDR3 spans 14 amino acids. Germline V gene lookup returns CDR1 SGHVS and CDR2 FQNEAQ. V lost 5 bases and J 4 bases, leaving 15 bases between the germline ends. CDR3 DNA: TGTGCCAGCAGCCCAAAGAGGCAGGGATACGAGCAGTACTTC. It specifies CASSPKRQGYEQYF.

The chain uses TRBV28 and TRBJ2-1, with 7 bases matching TRBD1. With V trimmed by 3 bases and J by 0 bases, 5 bases remained unmatched. There are 16 residues in the CDR3. Germline lookup yields CDR1 MDHEN and CDR2 SYDVKM. The DNA of the CDR3 is TGTGCCAGCAGTTTCGTGACAGGGACCTCCTACAATGAGCAGTTCTTC. Its translation: CASSFVTGTSYNEQFF.

Notes on this clone: Other DNA sequences in this specimen translate into the identical CDR3. The chain combines TRBV19 with TRBJ1-1; D gene uncertain. Trimming took 2 bases from V and 0 from J, leaving 4 bases between them. CDR3 length: 13 residues. CDR1 and CDR2 (germline): LNHDA, SQIVND (reference sequence). This CDR3 is CASSISLNTEAFF. CDR3 bases: TGTGCCAGTAGTATATCATTGAACACTGAAGCTTTCTTT.

V gene TRBV18 combines with J gene TRBJ1-2, with unresolved D. Germline assignment: CDR1 KGHSH and CDR2 LQKENI. V lost 1 base to trimming and J lost 0 bases, with 9 bases between them. The length of the CDR3 is 15 residues. The CDR3 spells CASSPLRDTNYGYTF. Written as DNA, the CDR3 is TGTGCCAGCTCACCACTAAGAGATACTAACTATGGCTACACCTTC.

This chain connects TRBV6-5 to TRBJ2-7; TRBD2 agrees at 11 bases. The CDR3 contains 14 residues. Germline CDR1 reads MNHEY; CDR2 reads SVGAGI. V lost 5 bases and J lost 3; bases outside the gene matches: 3. CDR3 residues: CASSRLAGYYEQYF. The CDR3, as DNA: TGTGCCAGCAGTCGACTAGCGGGATACTACGAGCAGTACTTC.

A note on this clone: The same CDR3 is also encoded by other DNA sequences in this sample. V gene TRBV18 combines with J gene TRBJ2-2; 10 nucleotides line up with TRBD2. Germline V lookup: CDR1 KGHSH, CDR2 LQKENI. The CDR3 is 15 amino acids. Trimming took 2 bases from V and 5 from J; bases not matched to a gene: 2. This CDR3 reads CASSPGLAATGELFF. The CDR3 coding sequence is TGTGCCAGCTCACCAGGACTAGCGGCAACCGGGGAGCTGTTTTTT.

DNA of the CDR3: TGTGCCAGCACCCCGAGGACAGGGGGCGACGCGCAGTACTTC. Amino acids: CASTPRTGGDAQYF. J is TRBJ2-7 and V is TRBV11-2; 11 nucleotides agree with TRBD1. The junction had 11 bases not matched to a gene; V was cut back by 7 bases and J by 9 bases. The CDR3 is 14 residues long. Per germline, CDR1 SGHAT and CDR2 FQNNGV.

This sequence joins TRBV6-5 and TRBJ2-3, with D unresolved. V lost 7 bases, J lost 2 bases, and 13 bases lay in between. This CDR3 contains 14 residues. Germline CDR1 reads MNHEY; CDR2 reads SVGAGI. This chain's CDR3 is CASTPGFHTDTQYF. The CDR3 nucleotides are TGTGCCAGCACACCCGGGTTCCACACAGATACGCAGTATTTT.

V is TRBV7-9 and J is TRBJ2-1; D is possibly TRBD2 (6 bases). Germline V gene data show CDR1 as SEHNR and CDR2 as FQNEAQ (reference sequence). The V end was cut by 2 bases, the J end by 3 bases, with 20 bases between. The CDR3 loop spans 18 amino acids. CDR3 sequence (DNA): TGTGCCAGCAGCTTACTGTCATGGGGGGAGTTAGGCTACAATGAGCAGTTCTTC. It codes for CASSLLSWGELGYNEQFF.

CDR3 in DNA: TGTGCCAGCAGCTTAGCAGGCGGGAGGCCATACGAGCAGTACTTC. This codes for CASSLAGGRPYEQYF. V gene TRBV7-9 combines with J gene TRBJ2-7; 8 bases are shared with TRBD2. The CDR3 has 15 amino acids. Trimming cost V 0 bases and J 4 bases; bases outside gene matches: 5. Germline V lookup: CDR1 SEHNR, CDR2 FQNEAQ (reference sequence).

The chain has TRBV7-9 and TRBJ2-7; D is uncertain. Between the trimmed V and J ends, which lost 1 base and 7 bases, there was a span of 14 bases. The CDR3 totals 14 residues. Germline assignment: CDR1 SEHNR and CDR2 FQNEAQ (reference sequence). DNA for the CDR3: TGTGCCAGCAGCTTAGAAGGGCACCGCGGAGAGCAGTACTTC. Amino acid sequence: CASSLEGHRGEQYF.

The chain couples TRBV5-1 to TRBJ1-4; perhaps TRBD1 as D (5 bases). This CDR3 comprises 14 residues. Trimming removed 3 bases from V and 5 bases from J, with 11 bases in between. CDR1 is SGHRS, CDR2 YFSETQ, per germline. Written as DNA, the CDR3 is TGCGCCAGCAGCTGGGGACCGCAGAATGAAAAACTGTTTTTT. Its protein is CASSWGPQNEKLFF.

The V and J genes are TRBV6-4 and TRBJ2-1; the D gene is possibly TRBD1 (5 bases). Germline CDR1 and CDR2: MRHNA and SNTAGT. Trimming took off 10 bases at V and 2 bases at J, with 21 bases between the two ends. There are 16 residues in the CDR3. The CDR3 protein is CATNKVGVGTYNEQFF. The CDR3 nucleotides read TGTGCCACTAACAAAGTAGGGGTAGGCACCTACAATGAGCAGTTCTTC.

In DNA form, the CDR3 reads TGTGCCAGCAGTACCCCGGGACCCCAAGAGACCCAGTACTTC. Amino acid sequence: CASSTPGPQETQYF. V gene TRBV5-4 combines with J gene TRBJ2-5, with D possibly called TRBD1 or TRBD2 (5 bases each). Germline assignment: CDR1 SGHNT and CDR2 YYREEE (reference sequence). The CDR3 loop spans 14 amino acids. The ends were cut back, 5 bases at V and 1 base at J, with 12 bases in the middle. Looking up the rest from reference TRBV5-4 and TRBJ2-5 gives the full variable domain: ETGVTQSPTHLIKTRGQQVTLRCSSQSGHNTVSWYQQALGQGPQFIFQYYREEENGRGNFPPRFSGLQFPNYSSELNVNALELDDSALYLCASSTPGPQETQYFGPGTRLLVL.

The V and J genes are TRBV28 and TRBJ2-7; 9 bases are shared with TRBD1. Germline-derived CDR1 and CDR2 are MDHEN and SYDVKM. CDR3 length equals 11 residues. The trim removed 5 bases at V and 7 bases at J, leaving 0 bases unmatched. CDR3 coding DNA: TGTGCCAGCAGTGACAGGGGGGAGCAGTACTTC. It translates to CASSDRGEQYF.

The chain combines TRBV18 with TRBJ1-1, with D perhaps matching TRBD1 (5 bases). V was clipped by 6 bases and J by 5 bases, with 16 bases between them. The V gene's germline CDR1 is KGHSH and CDR2 LQKENI. The CDR3 consists of 14 residues. Here the CDR3 reads CASSPLTAGTEAFF. CDR3 sequence (DNA): TGTGCCAGCTCCCCTCTGACAGCGGGGACTGAAGCTTTCTTT.

The chain recombines TRBV7-8 with TRBJ2-1; 7 bases map to TRBD2. V was pared by 0 bases and J by 6 bases, with 14 bases of the junction left unmatched. The CDR3 totals 18 residues. Per the germline V gene, CDR1 is SGHVS and CDR2 is FQNEAQ. The CDR3 DNA reads as TGTGCCAGCAGCTTAGCGCCGACAGTTAAACTAGCGAGCAATGAGCAGTTCTTC. This sequence encodes CASSLAPTVKLASNEQFF.

This rearrangement joins TRBV5-1 to TRBJ2-3, with unresolved D. Trimming pared 0 bases from V and 6 bases from J, leaving 14 bases between. The CDR3 totals 15 residues. CDR1 is SGHRS and CDR2 is YFSETQ in the germline V gene. The chain's CDR3 is CASSLGRVGVDTQYF. CDR3 DNA sequence: TGCGCCAGCAGCTTGGGCCGGGTAGGTGTTGATACGCAGTATTTT.

This chain connects TRBV10-3 to TRBJ1-1; a possible D gene is TRBD1 (5 bases). In germline, CDR1 is ENHRY, CDR2 SYGVKD. V lost 4 bases to trimming and J lost 5 bases, with 8 bases between them. CDR3 length: 12 residues. In DNA form, the CDR3 reads TGTGCCATCAGTGGTAGGGGAACTGAAGCTTTCTTT. It codes for CAISGRGTEAFF.

The V and J genes are TRBV5-1 and TRBJ2-2; D might be TRBD1 (6 bases). Germline CDR1 and CDR2: SGHRS and YFSETQ. The CDR3 contains 15 residues. V shed 4 bases and J shed 4 bases, with 14 bases lying between them. CDR3 nucleotides: TGCGCCAGCAGCCAAAGGGGACATCTCACCGGGGAGCTGTTTTTT. It translates to CASSQRGHLTGELFF.

V gene TRBV15 combines with J gene TRBJ1-1; D possibly corresponds to TRBD1 (6 bases). CDR1 LNHNV and CDR2 YYDKDF come from the germline V gene (reference sequence). The CDR3 contains 15 residues. The germline V and J ends were trimmed by 2 bases and 1 base, with 11 bases remaining between them. Here the CDR3 DNA reads TGTGCCACCAGCAGAAAGGGGGTCTCGAACACTGAAGCTTTCTTT. This sequence encodes CATSRKGVSNTEAFF.

The V call is TRBV7-8, the J call TRBJ2-1; the match to TRBD2 covers 10 bases. After removal of 1 base from V and 6 bases from J, the junction contained 3 bases not matched to a gene. Germline CDR1 is SGHVS and CDR2 is FQNEAQ. The CDR3 runs 15 residues. The DNA for the CDR3 is TGTGCCAGCAGCTTAGATTCTAGCGGGAGCAATGAGCAGTTCTTC. Translating gives CASSLDSSGSNEQFF.

This chain joins TRBV28 and TRBJ2-2, with D perhaps TRBD2 (6 bases). Germline assignment: CDR1 MDHEN and CDR2 SYDVKM. Trimming took 7 bases from V and 6 from J, leaving 15 bases between them. The CDR3 runs to 14 residues. As DNA, the CDR3 is TGTGCCAGCAAGTACGGGAGTCTCCCCGGGGAGCTGTTTTTT. This encodes CASKYGSLPGELFF.